Listed below are T cell receptor beta chains from one sample, sequenced in a study of HIV-infected patients and healthy controls. TCRdb reanalysed the 5' RACE reads using MiXCR and keeps one entry per CDR3 protein. Of more than 15,000 distinct CDR3 sequences in the sample, 8.5% to 9.5% are singletons; the top ten hold 5% to 7%. The sequencing input was blood. The receptors originated from an adult in good health. Each CDR3 is given with its conserved first and last residue. D genes are given only for firm matches. Size tells how often a clone was seen (once, few, many) or the class of an expanded clone, and some rows leave it out.

j_call clone_size v_call d_call cdr3_aa cdr3_nt
TRBJ2-7 many TRBV10-3 - CAISDGGAGEQYF TGTGCCATCAGTGATGGAGGGGCGGGGGAGCAGTACTTC
TRBJ2-3 many TRBV28 - CASSSSRQFTDTQYF TGTGCCAGCAGTTCCTCGCGGCAATTCACAGATACGCAGTATTTT
TRBJ2-5 many TRBV11-2 - CASSLVRPFFRETQYF TGTGCCAGCAGCTTAGTTCGCCCTTTTTTTCGGGAGACCCAGTACTTC
TRBJ2-7 many TRBV5-1 - CASSADRDGGYEQYF TGCGCCAGCAGCGCGGACCGGGACGGGGGCTACGAGCAGTACTTC
TRBJ1-5 many TRBV6-6 - CASSYWGRGNLQPQHF TGTGCCAGCAGTTACTGGGGTCGTGGTAATTTGCAGCCCCAGCATTTT
TRBJ2-7 many TRBV12-3/TRBV12-4 - CASSPLGQYEQYF TGTGCCAGCAGTCCTTTGGGGCAGTACGAGCAGTACTTC
TRBJ2-3 medium-sized TRBV4-2 - CASSQDPVGGSTDTQYF TGTGCCAGCAGCCAAGATCCGGTGGGAGGAAGCACAGATACGCAGTATTTT
TRBJ2-1 few TRBV14 TRBD2 CASSQDSSGSRGADNNEQFF TGTGCCAGCAGCCAAGATAGTAGCGGGAGTAGAGGGGCTGACAATAATGAGCAGTTCTTC
TRBJ2-7 - TRBV20-1 TRBD1 CSARDLNRGSYEQYF TGCAGTGCTAGAGACCTTAACAGGGGAAGTTACGAGCAGTACTTC
TRBJ2-3 many TRBV24-1 TRBD2 CATSDPGEASGRVTDTQYF TGTGCCACCAGTGATCCCGGCGAGGCTAGCGGGAGAGTCACAGATACGCAGTATTTT
TRBJ2-5 many TRBV12-3/TRBV12-4 - CASSSRGREETQYF TGTGCCAGCAGTTCCCGGGGCAGGGAAGAGACCCAGTACTTC
TRBJ1-6 - TRBV5-6 TRBD1 CASSSKGQGYNSPLHF TGTGCCAGCAGCTCTAAGGGACAGGGCTATAATTCACCCCTCCACTTT
TRBJ2-1 many TRBV7-9 - CASSLELANEQFF TGTGCCAGCAGCTTAGAGCTAGCGAATGAGCAGTTCTTC
TRBJ2-1 medium-sized TRBV6-5 TRBD2 CASSLGLAGINEQFF TGTGCCAGCAGTCTAGGACTAGCGGGAATCAATGAGCAGTTCTTC
TRBJ1-2 once TRBV7-9 - CASSLAGGTGYTF TGTGCCAGCAGCTTAGCAGGGGGAACTGGCTACACCTTC
TRBJ1-4 many TRBV5-4 TRBD1 CASSPTGDSEKLFF TGTGCCAGCAGCCCGACAGGGGATAGTGAAAAACTGTTTTTT
TRBJ2-3 many TRBV2 TRBD1 CASSVSGQGSYTDTQYF TGTGCCAGCAGTGTATCCGGACAGGGGAGTTACACAGATACGCAGTATTTT